This paragraph reports one TCR beta chain. V dropped 0 bases and J dropped 9; count of bases not matched to a gene: 12. Germline lookup yields CDR1 SGHNT and CDR2 YENEEA. CDR3 length: 17 residues. This sample stems from a study of blood T cell repertoires in COVID-19. For the study at large: Sites in the United States, Italy and Spain provided acute and convalescent COVID-19 samples. From T cells, B-cell-depleted T cells, or PBMCs came the material, which was cDNA or gDNA.

Under the authors' procedure: Reference gene primer amplification in the assay estimated nucleated cell counts. Assay: immunoSEQ multiplex PCR; the TCRdb copy retains only in-frame clones and omits some. V, J and clone size were drawn from that table, and D and trimming were deduced from the DNA. The table lists under 300,000 clones, 70% to 90% of them singletons. Sequencing was performed on peripheral blood. The sequence derives from a woman aged 35 to 49 who had recovered from COVID-19. The chain couples TRBV11-3 to TRBJ2-1; TRBD2 matches 9 bases. This CDR3 is CASSLEESGRRGREQFF. The CDR3 coding sequence is TGTGCCAGCAGCTTAGAAGAGAGCGGGAGGAGGGGCCGTGAGCAGTTCTTC.